Listed below are T cell receptor beta chains from one sample, sequenced in a study of T cell responses to AZD1222 COVID-19 vaccine. Sequenced by immunoSEQ multiplex PCR; TCRdb stores in-frame clones only, minus some. The repertoire consists of some 70,000 clones, with about 80% occurring once and the leading ten covering around 15%. The material sequenced was peripheral blood, taken 28 days after the second AZD1222 dose. The receptor source for this set is an adult who received the AZD1222 COVID-19 vaccine. The CDR3 runs from the conserved cysteine through the conserved F or W. D genes are given only for firm matches. Only part of the rows carry a size: once, few, many, or a class if the clone is expanded.

D gene,V gene,J gene,clone size,CDR3 protein,CDR3 DNA
-,TRBV5-1,TRBJ2-1,-,CASSLAATTGSYNEQFF,TGCGCCAGCAGCTTGGCCGCAACCACGGGCTCCTACAATGAGCAGTTCTTC
-,TRBV7-6,TRBJ2-3,-,CASSLDAQPTDTQYF,TGTGCCAGCAGCTTAGATGCCCAGCCCACAGATACGCAGTATTTT
-,TRBV30,TRBJ2-3,-,CAWSGYRVLTDTQYF,TGTGCCTGGAGTGGTTATAGAGTGTTAACAGATACGCAGTATTTT
TRBD1,TRBV4-1,TRBJ1-5,once,CASSELQGAGDQPQHF,TGCGCCAGCAGCGAATTACAGGGGGCAGGGGATCAGCCCCAGCATTTT
-,TRBV7-5,TRBJ1-2,once,CANMSRTGGYTF,TGTGCCAATATGAGCAGGACGGGGGGCTACACCTTC
-,TRBV7-6,TRBJ2-3,-,CASSLAGATTDTQYF,TGTGCCAGCAGCTTAGCGGGGGCGACCACAGATACGCAGTATTTT
TRBD2,TRBV28,TRBJ2-7,-,CASSVAGGPSYEQYF,TGTGCCAGCAGTGTAGCGGGGGGGCCATCCTACGAGCAGTACTTC
-,TRBV2,TRBJ1-6,-,CASRQQSSYNSPLHF,TGTGCCAGCAGACAGCAGAGCTCCTATAATTCACCCCTCCACTTT
-,TRBV12-3/TRBV12-4,TRBJ1-2,once,CASSLSGNYGYTF,TGTGCCAGCAGTTTATCGGGTAACTATGGCTACACCTTC
-,TRBV30,TRBJ1-3,few,CAWSVRGDTIYF,TGTGCCTGGAGTGTTCGAGGGGACACCATATATTTT